This TCR beta chain originates from a study of response to subunit inactivated influenza vaccine. General study points: Only a handful of new T cells, the authors suggested, are recruited with each seasonal influenza vaccination.

Note on this clonotype: Its antigen is currently unknown.

TCRdb passed the RT-PCR reads through MiXCR, listing each CDR3 protein once. The data show approximately 500,000 distinct CDR3 sequences, with roughly 13% seen just once and roughly 14% held by the top ten. V lost 4 bases and J lost 5, with 14 bases in between. The CDR3 has 14 amino acids. The chain joins TRBV12-3 or TRBV12-4 to TRBJ1-1; D might be TRBD1 (5 bases). Material: PBMCs from blood, obtained roughly 47 days after vaccination. This TCR came from a man aged 50-60 years who received an inactivated influenza vaccine. CDR3 loop: CASSWGVARTEAFF. In DNA form, the CDR3 reads TGTGCCAGCAGTTGGGGCGTGGCGAGGACTGAAGCTTTCTTT.